This entry lists 28 T cell receptor beta chains sequenced from one sample in a study of T-cell reconstitution after alpha-beta-depleted transplantation in children. A library of TCRbeta sequences, prepared with unique molecular identifiers, was generated. Using its own MiXCR run on the PCR reads, TCRdb lists one record per CDR3 protein. The sample has around 450,000 distinct CDR3 sequences; around 16% are singletons. Sequenced material: PBMCs, mostly from graft donor cells, taken 360 days after TCRalphabeta/CD19-depleted stem cell transplant. The receptors here all came from a boy in the first two years of life who had a stem cell transplant for Wiskott-Aldrich syndrome, so the T cells may come from the graft donor.

The gene calls are TRBV15 and TRBJ2-5, with D maybe TRBD2 (6 bases). The CDR3 runs to 14 residues. Trimming shortened V by 4 bases and J by 4 bases, and 13 bases separated the two germline ends. Looked up from germline, CDR1 is LNHNV and CDR2 is YYDKDF (reference sequence). The CDR3 loop reads CATSTNRGGETQYF. The CDR3, as DNA: TGTGCCACCAGCACAAATAGGGGAGGAGAGACCCAGTACTTC.

This clonotype occurred a few times. CDR3 region: CSASYRGGYGYTF. DNA for the CDR3: TGCAGTGCTAGTTACAGGGGAGGGTATGGCTACACCTTC. This chain connects TRBV20-1 to TRBJ1-2; TRBD1 agrees at 7 bases. V trimming: 3 bases; J trimming: 5 bases; junction bases outside the gene matches: 6. Germline V gene sequence: CDR1 DFQATT, CDR2 SNEGSKA (reference sequence). The CDR3 is made up of 13 amino acids.

Only a few counts were recorded for this clonotype. This chain connects TRBV6-5 to TRBJ2-5; 10 bases line up with TRBD2. Germline CDR1 MNHEY, CDR2 SVGAGI. V shed 2 bases, J shed 1 base, and the junction held 4 bases outside the gene matches. The CDR3 totals 16 residues. In nucleotides, the CDR3 is TGTGCCAGCAGTTACGTACTAGCGGGGAGCCAAGAGACCCAGTACTTC. Translation gives CASSYVLAGSQETQYF.

This clonotype was seen a few times. This chain joins TRBV13 and TRBJ2-7, with 10 nucleotides matching TRBD1. This CDR3 region has 16 residues. The V and J ends lost 0 bases and 4 bases, in that order; junction bases with no gene match: 6. The germline gives CDR1 PRHDT, CDR2 FYEKMQ (reference sequence). The chain's CDR3 is CASSLGTTGGGYEQYF. The CDR3 nucleotides read TGTGCCAGCAGCTTAGGGACGACAGGGGGCGGTTACGAGCAGTACTTC.

This clonotype was observed a handful of times. The J gene is TRBJ2-6, the V gene TRBV25-1; D gene unclear. Germline V gives CDR1 MGHDK, CDR2 SYGVNS. The germline V and J ends were trimmed by 1 base and 0 bases, with 4 bases remaining between them. CDR3 length equals 15 residues. The chain's CDR3 is CASSEWSSGANVLTF. CDR3 in DNA: TGTGCCAGCAGTGAATGGAGCTCTGGGGCCAACGTCCTGACTTTC.

This clonotype came up a few times. The genes are TRBV20-1 and TRBJ1-2; weak D call: TRBD1 (6 bases). The V and J ends lost 4 bases and 5 bases respectively, with 11 bases between them. CDR1 DFQATT and CDR2 SNEGSKA come from the germline V gene (reference sequence). This CDR3 is 12 amino acids long. This chain's CDR3 is CSATGERYGYTF. The DNA for the CDR3 is TGCAGTGCTACAGGGGAAAGATATGGCTACACCTTC.

The chain has TRBV7-8 and TRBJ2-7; TRBD2 aligns across 11 bases. CDR1 SGHVS and CDR2 FQNEAQ come from the germline V gene. After removal of 5 bases from V and 3 bases from J, the junction contained 9 bases not matched to a gene. This CDR3 comprises 16 residues. The CDR3 region has the DNA TGTGCCAGCAGCCAGACGGGACTAGCGGACAACTACGAGCAGTACTTC. This encodes CASSQTGLADNYEQYF.

The chain has TRBV28 and TRBJ1-1; D perhaps matches TRBD1 (5 bases). V was pared by 0 bases and J by 6 bases, with 11 bases between. The CDR3 has 14 amino acids. Germline V gene lookup returns CDR1 MDHEN and CDR2 SYDVKM. Here the CDR3 reads CASSLWPRDSEAFF. The CDR3 nucleotides are TGTGCCAGCAGTTTATGGCCCAGGGACTCTGAAGCTTTCTTT.

The CDR3 loop is CAISDRASRSGANVLTF. Written as DNA, the CDR3 is TGTGCCATCAGTGATCGGGCTAGTCGCTCTGGGGCCAACGTCCTGACTTTC. The chain links TRBV10-3 to TRBJ2-6; D call uncertain. Trimming shortened V by 3 bases and J by 0 bases, and 12 bases separated the two germline ends. Germline loops: CDR1 ENHRY, CDR2 SYGVKD. The CDR3 runs to 17 residues.

This clonotype has more than one count but fewer than ten. The gene calls are TRBV20-1 and TRBJ1-6; TRBD1 matches 9 bases. Germline V gives CDR1 DFQATT, CDR2 SNEGSKA (reference sequence). The CDR3 extends over 14 amino acids. V was pared by 3 bases and J by 8 bases, with 5 bases of the junction left unmatched. The chain's CDR3 is CSASRTGVYSPLHF. CDR3 DNA: TGCAGTGCTAGTAGGACAGGGGTCTATTCACCCCTCCACTTT.

This clonotype has ten or more counts. This chain links TRBV5-1 with TRBJ1-1; 8 bases agree with TRBD1. The CDR3 runs to 14 residues. The J segment lost 4 bases and the V segment lost 4 bases, leaving 6 bases of the junction unmatched. Germline V gene data show CDR1 as SGHRS and CDR2 as YFSETQ. For the CDR3, the DNA is TGCGCCAGCAGCCTAGGACAGGGTTTCACTGAAGCTTTCTTT. It encodes CASSLGQGFTEAFF.

The sample holds a few counts of this clonotype. The V call is TRBV7-9, the J call TRBJ1-1; 8 nucleotides match TRBD1. Germline values: CDR1 SEHNR, CDR2 FQNEAQ (reference sequence). Germline trimming cut 7 bases from V and 1 base from J; bases unmatched to any gene: 8. The CDR3 is made up of 15 amino acids. CDR3 in amino acids: CASTPRGQANTEAFF. CDR3 DNA: TGTGCCAGCACACCCCGGGGACAGGCGAACACTGAAGCTTTCTTT.

The gene calls are TRBV12-3 or TRBV12-4 and TRBJ2-2; D perhaps matches TRBD1 (6 bases). Trimming removed 6 bases at V and 6 bases at J, with 14 bases between. This CDR3 comprises 14 residues. The CDR3 DNA sequence: TGTGCCAGCAGGGGGACCAGGGGCGCCGGGGAGCTGTTTTTT. It yields the protein CASRGTRGAGELFF.

This clonotype was counted a few times. The chain links TRBV28 to TRBJ2-7; no clear D gene. The CDR3 contains 15 residues. CDR1 and CDR2 (germline): MDHEN, SYDVKM. V lost 5 bases and J 7 bases, leaving 21 bases between the germline ends. The CDR3 here is CASSHPRWDPREQYF. The CDR3 DNA is TGTGCCAGCAGTCACCCCAGATGGGATCCTAGGGAGCAGTACTTC. Based on the CDR3 plus reference TRBV28 and TRBJ2-7, the full variable domain is DVKVTQSSRYLVKRTGEKVFLECVQDMDHENMFWYRQDPGLGLRLIYFSYDVKMKEKGDIPEGYSVSREKKERFSLILESASTNQTSMYLCASSHPRWDPREQYFGPGTRLTVT.

This clonotype was found a few times. The chain combines TRBV6-2 or TRBV6-3 with TRBJ1-5, with 7 positions matching TRBD1. The CDR3 runs to 16 residues. V was clipped by 4 bases and J by 1 base; unmatched bases: 7. CDR1 and CDR2 from the germline V gene are MNHEY and SVGEGT. This chain's CDR3 is CASSFMGQWSNQPQHF. DNA for the CDR3: TGTGCCAGCAGTTTTATGGGACAGTGGAGCAATCAGCCCCAGCATTTT.

The chain employs TRBV15 and TRBJ2-1; D possibly matches TRBD1 or TRBD2 (5 bases each). V was cut by 6 bases and J by 4 bases, with 16 bases left in between. This CDR3 region has 15 residues. Germline CDR1 and CDR2: LNHNV and YYDKDF (reference sequence). CDR3 amino acids: CATRSGTPTYNEQFF. The CDR3 coding sequence is TGTGCCACCAGGTCTGGGACCCCAACTTACAATGAGCAGTTCTTC.

The rearrangement links TRBV24-1 to TRBJ2-1; TRBD2 might be the D (6 bases). Trimming removed 5 bases from V and 12 bases from J, with 10 bases in between. The CDR3 covers 11 residues. The germline CDR1 and CDR2 sequences are KGHDR and SFDVKD. The CDR3: CATSVGRMQFF. CDR3 DNA sequence: TGTGCCACCAGTGTAGGGAGGATGCAGTTCTTC.

The chain couples TRBV20-1 to TRBJ2-1; perhaps D is TRBD1 or TRBD2 (6 bases each). Germline V gives CDR1 DFQATT, CDR2 SNEGSKA (reference sequence). CDR3 length: 15 amino acids. V gave up 3 bases and J gave up 7 bases, with 19 bases separating them. The DNA of the CDR3 is TGCAGTGCTAGTAGCCCTAGGGGGGTGTGGAATGAGCAGTTCTTC. Its protein product is CSASSPRGVWNEQFF.

This chain links TRBV18 with TRBJ2-1; 9 nucleotides match TRBD2. V dropped 3 bases and J dropped 7; count of bases not matched to a gene: 10. In germline, CDR1 is KGHSH, CDR2 LQKENI. The length of the CDR3 is 16 residues. CDR3 region: CASSPPHGGRVNEQFF. The CDR3 DNA reads as TGTGCCAGCTCACCCCCCCACGGCGGGAGGGTTAATGAGCAGTTCTTC. Full variable domain (remainder filled in from reference TRBV18 and TRBJ2-1): NAGVMQNPRHLVRRRGQEARLRCSPMKGHSHVYWYRQLPEEGLKFMVYLQKENIIDESGMPKERFSAEFPKEGPSILRIQQVVRGDSAAYFCASSPPHGGRVNEQFFGPGTRLTVL.

The rearrangement links TRBV7-9 to TRBJ2-7, with 7 bases identical to TRBD2. CDR3 length: 15 residues. The ends lost 4 bases at V and 2 bases at J; junction bases unmatched: 8. The germline gives CDR1 SEHNR, CDR2 FQNEAQ (reference sequence). The CDR3: CASSYHGRSPYEQYF. The CDR3 nucleotides are TGTGCCAGCAGCTATCACGGGAGGAGCCCCTACGAGCAGTACTTC.

The sample holds a few counts of this clonotype. The V and J genes are TRBV10-3 and TRBJ2-4; 7 bases map to TRBD1. In germline, CDR1 is ENHRY, CDR2 SYGVKD. The CDR3 totals 16 residues. V lost 6 bases to trimming and J lost 0 bases; unmatched junction nucleotides: 8. Written as DNA, the CDR3 is TGTGCCATCAGGCAGGGGGAGTTCCTAGCCAAAAACATTCAGTACTTC. Its translation is CAIRQGEFLAKNIQYF.

This clonotype was counted at least ten times. The chain has TRBV5-1 and TRBJ2-2, with 9 bases identical to TRBD2. The CDR3 covers 16 residues. Germline CDR1 and CDR2: SGHRS and YFSETQ. The ends lost 3 bases at V and 4 bases at J; junction bases unmatched: 7. CDR3 sequence: CASSSERGVVTGELFF. The DNA for the CDR3 is TGCGCCAGCAGCTCAGAGCGGGGGGTCGTCACCGGGGAGCTGTTTTTT.

This clonotype was counted a few times. The chain couples TRBV20-1 to TRBJ2-7; TRBD1 is a possible D gene (6 bases). Per germline, CDR1 DFQATT and CDR2 SNEGSKA (reference sequence). The ends were cut back, 6 bases at V and 3 bases at J, with 27 bases in the middle. The CDR3 contains 17 residues. In DNA form, the CDR3 reads TGCAGTGCCCTAGTTTCCAACCCTTCGGGACACGACTACGAGCAGTACTTC. Translated, it gives CSALVSNPSGHDYEQYF.

The chain couples TRBV7-9 to TRBJ2-4; D is possibly TRBD1 (6 bases). The CDR3 is made up of 17 amino acids. Germline V gene data show CDR1 as SEHNR and CDR2 as FQNEAQ (reference sequence). Trimming pared 5 bases from V and 0 bases from J, leaving 17 bases between. The CDR3 spells CASSASGVQLAKNIQYF. The CDR3 DNA reads as TGTGCCAGCAGCGCGTCAGGGGTTCAGCTAGCCAAAAACATTCAGTACTTC.

The chain has TRBV4-1 and TRBJ2-3; 7 bases fit TRBD2. Per germline, CDR1 MGHRA and CDR2 YSYEKL. The V segment lost 0 bases and the J segment 6 bases; nucleotides outside the gene matches: 6. The CDR3 loop spans 15 amino acids. CDR3 DNA: TGCGCCAGCAGCCAAGATGGTGGGGGAGGGGATACGCAGTATTTT. As protein: CASSQDGGGGDTQYF.

In this sample, this clonotype turned up many times. The chain uses TRBV28 and TRBJ2-7, with a tentative D call TRBD1 (5 bases). Trimming stripped 5 bases from V and 2 bases from J, with 10 bases between. Germline values: CDR1 MDHEN, CDR2 SYDVKM. This CDR3 comprises 13 residues. CDR3 coding DNA: TGTGCCAGCAGTGAAGGGGTCCCCTACGAGCAGTACTTC. Its protein is CASSEGVPYEQYF.

This chain links TRBV20-1 with TRBJ2-7; possibly TRBD1 for D (5 bases). V shed 2 bases and J shed 0 bases, with 8 bases lying between them. CDR1 and CDR2 (germline): DFQATT, SNEGSKA (reference sequence). CDR3 length equals 13 residues. The CDR3: CSARRTLSYEQYF. The CDR3 region has the DNA TGCAGTGCTAGACGGACACTCTCCTACGAGCAGTACTTC.

The V gene is TRBV6-5, the J gene TRBJ1-5; 7 nucleotides line up with TRBD1. V was pared by 2 bases and J by 3 bases, with 10 bases of the junction left unmatched. The germline gives CDR1 MNHEY, CDR2 SVGAGI. This CDR3 has 17 amino acids. CDR3 DNA sequence: TGTGCCAGCAGTTACGGGATAGGCAGGGGGAACAATCAGCCCCAGCATTTT. Translated, it gives CASSYGIGRGNNQPQHF.